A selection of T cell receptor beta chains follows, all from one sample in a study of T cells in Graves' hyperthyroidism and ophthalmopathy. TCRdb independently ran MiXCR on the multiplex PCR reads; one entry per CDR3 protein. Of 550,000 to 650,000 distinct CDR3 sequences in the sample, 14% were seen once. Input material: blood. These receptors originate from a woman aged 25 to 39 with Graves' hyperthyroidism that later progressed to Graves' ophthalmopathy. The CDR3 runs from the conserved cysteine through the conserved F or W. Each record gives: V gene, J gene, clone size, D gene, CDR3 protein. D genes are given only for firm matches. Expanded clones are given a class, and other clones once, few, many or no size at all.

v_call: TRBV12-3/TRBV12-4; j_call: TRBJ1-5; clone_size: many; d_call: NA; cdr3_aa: CASSDEDGRISNQPQHF
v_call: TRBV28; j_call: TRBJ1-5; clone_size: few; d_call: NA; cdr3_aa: CASLQDLNQPQHF
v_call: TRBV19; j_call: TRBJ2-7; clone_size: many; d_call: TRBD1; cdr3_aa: CASSVGTGFYEQYF
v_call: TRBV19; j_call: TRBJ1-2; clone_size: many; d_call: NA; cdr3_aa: CASSLRGPLNYGYTF
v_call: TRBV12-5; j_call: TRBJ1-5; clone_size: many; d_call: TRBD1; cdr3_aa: CASGLQVPGGPQHF
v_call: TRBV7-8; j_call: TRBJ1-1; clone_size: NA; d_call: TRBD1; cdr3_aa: CASSFGQAAGAFF
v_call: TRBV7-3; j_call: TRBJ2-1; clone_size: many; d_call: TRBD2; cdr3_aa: CASSLRTSGKNEQFF
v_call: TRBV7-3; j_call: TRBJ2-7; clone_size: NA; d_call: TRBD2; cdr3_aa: CASSSGTSGNTYEQYF
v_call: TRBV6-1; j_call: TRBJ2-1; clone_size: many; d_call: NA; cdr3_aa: CASSGGSSTYNEQFF
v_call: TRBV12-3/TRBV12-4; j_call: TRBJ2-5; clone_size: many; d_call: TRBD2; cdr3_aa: CASSQSGGSGTQYF
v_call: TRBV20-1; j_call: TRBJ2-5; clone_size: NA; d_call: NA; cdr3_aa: CSARWGVQETQYF
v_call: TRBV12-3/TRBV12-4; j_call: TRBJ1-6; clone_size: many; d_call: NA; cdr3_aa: CASSTHTGLTGTPLHF
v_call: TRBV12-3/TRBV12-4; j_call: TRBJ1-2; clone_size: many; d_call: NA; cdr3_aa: CASSTHRDGYTF
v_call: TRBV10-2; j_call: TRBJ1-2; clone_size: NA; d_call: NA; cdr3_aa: CASSESIDGYTF
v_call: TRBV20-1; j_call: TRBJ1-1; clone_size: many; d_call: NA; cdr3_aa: CSVPEQMNTEAFF
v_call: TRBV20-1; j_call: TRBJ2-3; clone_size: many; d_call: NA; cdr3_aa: CSAFRAEGTDTQYF
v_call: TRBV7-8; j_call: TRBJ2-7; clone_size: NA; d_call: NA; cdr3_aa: CASSFSGYLSYEQYF
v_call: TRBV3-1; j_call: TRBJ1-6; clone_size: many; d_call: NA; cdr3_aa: CASSQGLNSPLHF
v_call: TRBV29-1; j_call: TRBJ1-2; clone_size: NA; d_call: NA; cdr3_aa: CSVAAGLDYGYTF
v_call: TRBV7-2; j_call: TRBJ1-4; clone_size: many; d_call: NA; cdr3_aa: CASSPKGTNEKLFF
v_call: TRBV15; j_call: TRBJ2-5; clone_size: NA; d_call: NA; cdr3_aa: CATSRDLGETQYF
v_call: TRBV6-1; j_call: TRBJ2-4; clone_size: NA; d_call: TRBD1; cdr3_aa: CASNQGVLAKNIQYF
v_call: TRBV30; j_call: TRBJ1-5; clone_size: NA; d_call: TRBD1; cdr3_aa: CAWSTGQGYRQPQHF
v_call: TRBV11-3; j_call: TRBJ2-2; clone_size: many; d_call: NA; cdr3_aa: CASSLPPAYWQRYPGSCFF
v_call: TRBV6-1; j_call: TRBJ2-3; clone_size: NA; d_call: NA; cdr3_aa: CASSETGWGASTDTQYF
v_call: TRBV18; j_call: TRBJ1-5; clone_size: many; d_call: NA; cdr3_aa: CASSREDQPQHF
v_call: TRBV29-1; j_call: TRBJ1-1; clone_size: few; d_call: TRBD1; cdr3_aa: CSVGQGGPEAFF
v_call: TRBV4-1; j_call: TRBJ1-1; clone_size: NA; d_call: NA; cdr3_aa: CASSHHPSWGTLMRANTEAFF
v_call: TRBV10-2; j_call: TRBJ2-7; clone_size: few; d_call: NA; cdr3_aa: CASSESGPSYEQYF
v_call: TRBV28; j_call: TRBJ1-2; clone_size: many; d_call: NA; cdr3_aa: CASSLYWRGGGYTF
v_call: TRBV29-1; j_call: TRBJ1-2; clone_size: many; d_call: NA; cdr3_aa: CSVGRNYGYTF
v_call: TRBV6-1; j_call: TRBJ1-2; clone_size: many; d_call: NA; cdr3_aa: CASSELWGYTF
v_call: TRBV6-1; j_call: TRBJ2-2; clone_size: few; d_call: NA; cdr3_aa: CASSEARAGVYSGELFF
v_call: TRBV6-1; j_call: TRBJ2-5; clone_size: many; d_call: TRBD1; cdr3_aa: CASSTYRGETQYF
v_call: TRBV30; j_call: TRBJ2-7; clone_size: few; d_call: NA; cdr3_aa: CAWNRPLEEQYF
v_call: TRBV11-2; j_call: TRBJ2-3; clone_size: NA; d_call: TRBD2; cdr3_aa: CASRRGLAGGGDTQYF
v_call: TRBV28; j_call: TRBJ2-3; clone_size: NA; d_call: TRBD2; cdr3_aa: CASSPPVARTSNTDTQYF
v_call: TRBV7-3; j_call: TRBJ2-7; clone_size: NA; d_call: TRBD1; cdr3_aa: CASSLNMQGEQYF
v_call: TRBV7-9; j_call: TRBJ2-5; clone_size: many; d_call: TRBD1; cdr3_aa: CASSPGQGYETQYF
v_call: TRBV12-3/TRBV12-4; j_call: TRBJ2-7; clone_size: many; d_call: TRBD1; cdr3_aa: CASSLSPGQASYEQYF
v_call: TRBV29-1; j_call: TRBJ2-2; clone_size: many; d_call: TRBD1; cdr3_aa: CSTDRGNTGELFF
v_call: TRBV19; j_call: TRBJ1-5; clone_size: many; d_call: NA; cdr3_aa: CASTLISYSNQPQHF
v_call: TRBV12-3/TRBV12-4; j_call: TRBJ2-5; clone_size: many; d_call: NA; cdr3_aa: CASSPGGPNQETQYF
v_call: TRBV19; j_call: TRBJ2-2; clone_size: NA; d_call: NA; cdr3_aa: CASGSGWQIQTGELFF
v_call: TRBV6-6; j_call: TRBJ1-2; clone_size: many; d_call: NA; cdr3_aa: CASSYLQGSYTF
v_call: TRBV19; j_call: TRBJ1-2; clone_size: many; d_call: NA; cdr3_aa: CASTPSRVYGYTF
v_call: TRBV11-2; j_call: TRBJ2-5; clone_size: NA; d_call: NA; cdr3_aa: CASSSIKLAQGAQYF
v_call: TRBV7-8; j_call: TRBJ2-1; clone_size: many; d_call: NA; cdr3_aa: CASRPDWPGNEQFF
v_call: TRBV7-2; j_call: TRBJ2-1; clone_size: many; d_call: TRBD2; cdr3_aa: CASSLSGRGNEQFF
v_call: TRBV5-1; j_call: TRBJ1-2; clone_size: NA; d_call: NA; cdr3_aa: CASTLLGGADYGYTF
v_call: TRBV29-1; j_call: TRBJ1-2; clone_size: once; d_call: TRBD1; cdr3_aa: CSADRDGYTF
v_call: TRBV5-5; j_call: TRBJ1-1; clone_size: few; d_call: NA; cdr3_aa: CASTLSAGTNTEAFF
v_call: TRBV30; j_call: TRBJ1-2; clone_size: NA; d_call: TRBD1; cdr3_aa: CAWSRTGERDGYTF
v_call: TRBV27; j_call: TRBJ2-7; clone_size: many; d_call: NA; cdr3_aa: CATRDGTYEQYF
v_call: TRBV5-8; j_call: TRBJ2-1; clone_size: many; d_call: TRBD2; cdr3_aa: CASSLGTSPNEQFF